This T cell receptor beta chain comes out of a study of blood T cell repertoires in COVID-19 (dated by TCRdb to 2018 to 2021). Broadly, across the study: The collaborator samples originated in the United States, Italy and Spain and spanned the acute and convalescent phases of COVID-19. A freely available public database, intended as a resource for researchers studying the immune response to SARS-CoV-2, is where the repertoires were released. A de-identified subject ID, COVID-19 status, age in years and sex were almost always included in the sample metadata. The prospective study material was composed of cDNA or gDNA derived from T cells, B-cell-depleted T cells, or PBMCs. Where available, HLA class I and class II types were taken from metadata supplied by the sample provider and were not determined by assay-based typing. The samples were drawn from the first 160 participants of the ongoing ImmuneRACE study and from over a thousand subjects provided by 6 global collaborators. Deeply sampled blood TCRbeta repertoires from subjects exposed to, actively infected with, or recovered from COVID-19 were included in the dataset.

TCRbeta CDR3 regions were amplified from genomic DNA using the immunoSEQ Assay, a bias-controlled multiplex PCR. The authors' pipeline ran thus. The number of nucleated cells in each sample was estimated from the amplification of reference gene primers within the assay. Sequence reads were collapsed and filtered to measure the absolute abundance of every unique TCRbeta CDR3 rearrangement. For each sample, productive Simpson clonality was calculated by taking the square root of Simpson's diversity index across productive rearrangements. TCRdb carries this immuneACCESS record with in-frame sequences only. Its versions omit some clonotypes, under half of them owing to an unresolved V gene in the studies checked, with the rest unexplained. V, J and clone size were drawn from that table, and D and trimming were deduced from the DNA. The sample includes about 42,000 clones, with about 90% observed a single time. The ten largest clones capture 9.2% of the sample.

Comment on this clone: The antigen it recognizes is unknown. No much larger clone is present one base from it, and per-base qualities are unavailable.

Reading from cysteine to phenylalanine, the CDR3 counts 15 amino acids. Just CDR3 DNA is preserved here, 45 bases in frame from base 1. CDR1 MNHEY and CDR2 SMNVEV were looked up in the germline V gene (reference sequence). Trimming takes 5 bases from V and 1 base from J, and the germline ends sit 14 bases apart. The collaborating institutions used their own protocols to collect whole blood in K2EDTA tubes. For TCRbeta analysis, collaborators shipped samples in one of three forms: frozen whole blood, isolated PBMCs, or DNA extracted from either of those sample types. What the work shows at the level of the full study, not this receptor alone: Clinical and demographic metadata were provided uncurated, with the amount varying by source and participant.

Rearrangement joined TRBV27 to TRBJ1-1, with the D gene uncertain. The receptor's source is a man aged 50-59 years with active COVID-19. Sequencing was performed on peripheral blood. This receptor has the CDR3 CASSSSEGRNTEAFF. The DNA sequence is as follows: TGTGCCAGCAGTAGCTCTGAGGGAAGGAACACTGAAGCTTTCTTT.